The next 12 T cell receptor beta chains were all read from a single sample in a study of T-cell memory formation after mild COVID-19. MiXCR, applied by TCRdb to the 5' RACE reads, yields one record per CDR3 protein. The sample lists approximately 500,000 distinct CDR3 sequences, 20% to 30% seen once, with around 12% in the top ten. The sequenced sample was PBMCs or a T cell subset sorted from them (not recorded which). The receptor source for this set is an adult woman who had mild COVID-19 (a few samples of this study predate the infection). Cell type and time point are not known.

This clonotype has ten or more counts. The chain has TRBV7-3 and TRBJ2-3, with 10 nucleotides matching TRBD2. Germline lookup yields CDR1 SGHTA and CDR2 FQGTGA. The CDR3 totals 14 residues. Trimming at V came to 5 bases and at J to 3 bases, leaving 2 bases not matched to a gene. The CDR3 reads CASSPSGSTDTQYF. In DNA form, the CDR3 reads TGTGCCAGCAGCCCTAGCGGGAGTACAGATACGCAGTATTTT.

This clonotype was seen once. The CDR3 loop is CASRPTGGDTEAFF. The CDR3, as DNA: TGTGCCAGCAGACCGACAGGGGGAGACACTGAAGCTTTCTTT. The rearrangement links TRBV12-3 or TRBV12-4 to TRBJ1-1, with TRBD1 matching over 9 bases. After removal of 6 bases from V and 3 bases from J, the junction contained 5 bases not matched to a gene. This CDR3 spans 14 amino acids.

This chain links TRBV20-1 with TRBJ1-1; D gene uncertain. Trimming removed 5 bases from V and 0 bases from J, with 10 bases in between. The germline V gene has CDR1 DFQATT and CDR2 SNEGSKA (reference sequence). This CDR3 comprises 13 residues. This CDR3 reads CSASPDMNTEAFF. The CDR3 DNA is TGCAGTGCTTCTCCCGATATGAACACTGAAGCTTTCTTT.

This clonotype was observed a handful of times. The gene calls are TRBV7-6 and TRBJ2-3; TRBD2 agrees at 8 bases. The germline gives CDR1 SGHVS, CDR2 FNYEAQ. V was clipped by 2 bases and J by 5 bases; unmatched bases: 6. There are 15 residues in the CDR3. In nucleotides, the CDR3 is TGTGCCAGCAGCTTAACGGGGGGGCGGCAAGATACGCAGTATTTT. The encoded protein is CASSLTGGRQDTQYF.

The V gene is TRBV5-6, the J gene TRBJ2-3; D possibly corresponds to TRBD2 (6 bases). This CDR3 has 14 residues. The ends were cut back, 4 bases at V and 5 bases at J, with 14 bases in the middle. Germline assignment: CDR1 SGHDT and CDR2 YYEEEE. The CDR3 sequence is CASSAQRAGDTQYF. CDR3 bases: TGTGCCAGCAGCGCACAAAGAGCGGGAGATACGCAGTATTTT.

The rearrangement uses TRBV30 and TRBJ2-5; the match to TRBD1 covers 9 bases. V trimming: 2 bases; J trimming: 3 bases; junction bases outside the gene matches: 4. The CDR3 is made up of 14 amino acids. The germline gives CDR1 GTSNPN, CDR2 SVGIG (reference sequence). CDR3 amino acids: CAWSTGTGKETQYF. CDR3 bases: TGTGCCTGGAGTACTGGGACAGGGAAAGAGACCCAGTACTTC.

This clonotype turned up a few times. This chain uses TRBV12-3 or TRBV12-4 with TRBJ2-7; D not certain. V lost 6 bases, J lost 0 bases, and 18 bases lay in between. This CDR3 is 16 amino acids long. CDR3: CASSDNGALSSYEQYF. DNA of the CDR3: TGTGCCAGCAGCGATAATGGAGCTCTGAGCTCCTACGAGCAGTACTTC.

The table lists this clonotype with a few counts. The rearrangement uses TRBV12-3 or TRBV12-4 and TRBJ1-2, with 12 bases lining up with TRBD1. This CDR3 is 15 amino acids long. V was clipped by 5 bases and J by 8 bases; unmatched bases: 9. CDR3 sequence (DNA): TGTGCCAGCAGTCTATTGGGACAGGGGGCGCGAGGCTACACCTTC. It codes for CASSLLGQGARGYTF.

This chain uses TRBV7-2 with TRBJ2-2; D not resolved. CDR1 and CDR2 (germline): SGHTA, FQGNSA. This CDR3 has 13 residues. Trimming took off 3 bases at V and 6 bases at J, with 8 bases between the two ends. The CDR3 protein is CASSFVSSGELFF. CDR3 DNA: TGTGCCAGCAGCTTCGTCTCGTCCGGGGAGCTGTTTTTT.

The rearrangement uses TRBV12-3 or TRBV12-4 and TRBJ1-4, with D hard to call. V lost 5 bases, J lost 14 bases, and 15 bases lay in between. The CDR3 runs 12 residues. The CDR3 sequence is CASSPTPTKLFF. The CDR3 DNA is TGTGCCAGCAGTCCCACCCCAACTAAGCTGTTTTTT.

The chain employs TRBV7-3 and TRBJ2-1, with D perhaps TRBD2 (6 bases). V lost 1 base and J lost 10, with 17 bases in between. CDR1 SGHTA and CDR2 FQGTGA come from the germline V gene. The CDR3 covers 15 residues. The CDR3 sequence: CASSLRAGQQGEQFF. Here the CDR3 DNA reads TGTGCCAGCAGCTTAAGGGCGGGGCAGCAAGGAGAGCAGTTCTTC. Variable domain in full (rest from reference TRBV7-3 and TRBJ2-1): GAGVSQTPSNKVTEKGKYVELRCDPISGHTALYWYRQSLGQGPEFLIYFQGTGAADDSGLPNDRFFAVRPEGSVSTLKIQRTERGDSAVYLCASSLRAGQQGEQFFGPGTRLTVL.

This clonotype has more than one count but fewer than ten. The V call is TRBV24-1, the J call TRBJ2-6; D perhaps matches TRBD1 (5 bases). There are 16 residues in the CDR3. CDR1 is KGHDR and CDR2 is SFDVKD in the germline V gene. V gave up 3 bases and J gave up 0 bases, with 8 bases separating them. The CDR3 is CATSDPGHSGANVLTF. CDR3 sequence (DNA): TGTGCCACCAGTGATCCAGGACACTCTGGGGCCAACGTCCTGACTTTC.